Shown below are 23 T cell receptor beta chains from a single sample sequenced in a study of blood T cell repertoires in COVID-19. Sequencing used immunoSEQ multiplex PCR; TCRdb keeps in-frame clones, though not all of them. The data show about 25,000 clones, over 80% seen once. Sequenced sample: peripheral blood. The receptors come from a woman of 80 years or more with acute or convalescent COVID-19.

The rearrangement joins TRBV30 to TRBJ2-5, with 8 bases that match TRBD2. The trim removed 4 bases at V and 2 bases at J, leaving 9 bases unmatched. The CDR3 is 15 amino acids. Germline values: CDR1 GTSNPN, CDR2 SVGIG (reference sequence). In DNA, the CDR3 is TGTGCCTGGACCCTGGGACTAGGGGATCAAGAGACCCAGTACTTC. Translating gives CAWTLGLGDQETQYF.

This chain joins TRBV19 and TRBJ2-2; 8 nucleotides agree with TRBD1. V lost 4 bases and J lost 7; bases outside the gene matches: 11. Germline loops: CDR1 LNHDA, CDR2 SQIVND (reference sequence). The CDR3 is 16 residues long. CDR3 region: CASSTRQGSVGGELFF. For the CDR3, the DNA is TGTGCCAGTAGTACAAGACAGGGGTCCGTCGGCGGGGAGCTGTTTTTT.

The chain uses TRBV11-3 and TRBJ1-6; 7 bases align to TRBD1. CDR1 SGHNT and CDR2 YENEEA come from the germline V gene. The CDR3 has 17 residues. V lost 2 bases and J lost 0; bases outside the gene matches: 4. The CDR3 sequence is CASSLNAGGSYNSPLHF. CDR3 DNA: TGTGCCAGCAGCTTAAACGCAGGGGGCTCCTATAATTCACCCCTCCACTTT. The full variable domain, its missing parts supplied by reference TRBV11-3 and TRBJ1-6, is EAGVVQSPRYKIIEKKQPVAFWCNPISGHNTLYWYLQNLGQGPELLIRYENEEAVDDSQLPKDRFSAERLKGVDSTLKIQPAELGDSAVYLCASSLNAGGSYNSPLHFGNGTRLTVT.

This rearrangement joins TRBV18 to TRBJ2-3; 9 positions match TRBD1. V shed 2 bases, J shed 6 bases, and the junction held 9 bases outside the gene matches. In germline, CDR1 is KGHSH, CDR2 LQKENI. The CDR3 is 16 residues long. The CDR3 region is CASSPNVGQGGDTQYF. The CDR3, as DNA: TGTGCCAGCTCACCAAACGTGGGACAGGGAGGGGATACGCAGTATTTT.

The gene calls are TRBV9 and TRBJ2-3; TRBD1 might be the D (6 bases). Trimming took off 1 base at V and 1 base at J, with 13 bases between the two ends. CDR1 is SGDLS, CDR2 YYNGEE, per germline. There are 16 residues in the CDR3. The CDR3 DNA reads as TGTGCCAGCAGCGTATCACAGGGCCGGGGCACAGATACGCAGTATTTT. Its protein is CASSVSQGRGTDTQYF.

V and J are TRBV19 and TRBJ1-1, with 10 bases identical to TRBD1. This CDR3 is built from 14 residues. V lost 4 bases to trimming and J lost 5 bases; unmatched junction nucleotides: 4. Germline CDR1 is LNHDA and CDR2 is SQIVND (reference sequence). The CDR3 DNA reads as TGTGCCAGTAGTACCGACAGGGGGCGGACTGAAGCTTTCTTT. Translated: CASSTDRGRTEAFF.

V gene TRBV4-2 combines with J gene TRBJ1-3; 7 positions match TRBD1. The CDR3 loop spans 15 amino acids. The germline CDR1 and CDR2 sequences are LGHNA and YNFKEQ. Trimming at V came to 1 base and at J to 3 bases, leaving 3 bases not matched to a gene. The CDR3 reads CASSQVQGVGNTIYF. The DNA of the CDR3 is TGTGCCAGCAGCCAAGTTCAGGGGGTTGGAAACACCATATATTTT.

The chain has TRBV15 and TRBJ1-1; 10 bases fit TRBD1. V gave up 2 bases and J gave up 1 base; unmatched junction bases: 10. This CDR3 is built from 18 residues. The V gene's germline CDR1 is LNHNV and CDR2 YYDKDF (reference sequence). The CDR3 nucleotides are TGTGCCACCAGCAGACAGACAGGGGGCGGTTTGGCGAACACTGAAGCTTTCTTT. Amino acid sequence: CATSRQTGGGLANTEAFF.

This clone was detected only once. The rearrangement joins TRBV2 to TRBJ1-3; D unresolved. Deletions cut 5 bases from V and 2 bases from J, with 10 bases between. Looked up from germline, CDR1 is SNHLY and CDR2 is FYNNEI. The CDR3 contains 14 residues. The CDR3 sequence: CASSYGETGNTIYF. CDR3 DNA sequence: TGTGCCAGCAGTTACGGAGAAACTGGAAACACCATATATTTT.

The chain carries TRBV4-2 and TRBJ1-2; D is perhaps TRBD1 (6 bases). Trimming took off 0 bases at V and 5 bases at J, with 10 bases between the two ends. CDR3 length equals 14 residues. CDR1 and CDR2 from the germline V gene are LGHNA and YNFKEQ. The CDR3 region has the DNA TGTGCCAGCAGCCAAGATCGGGACATTTATGGCTACACCTTC. Translation: CASSQDRDIYGYTF.

V usage is TRBV6-5 and J usage is TRBJ1-5; D gene uncertain. V was shortened by 2 bases and J by 8 bases, with 13 bases between the two germline ends. Germline V gives CDR1 MNHEY, CDR2 SVGAGI. The length of the CDR3 is 14 residues. The CDR3, as DNA: TGTGCCAGCAGTTACGAATCTGCCGGTGAGCCCCAGCATTTT. Its translation: CASSYESAGEPQHF.

CDR3 DNA sequence: TGTGCCAGCAGTGGAGGTTTTATAGGGGGAGGGGAGACCCAGTACTTC. Encoded protein: CASSGGFIGGGETQYF. V and J are TRBV2 and TRBJ2-5, with D tentatively TRBD2 (7 bases). Germline V gene lookup returns CDR1 SNHLY and CDR2 FYNNEI. V was trimmed by 4 bases and J by 5 bases, leaving 20 bases between them. This CDR3 region has 16 residues.

V usage is TRBV5-8 and J usage is TRBJ2-1; 13 bases line up with TRBD2. CDR3 length: 15 amino acids. Germline V gene sequence: CDR1 SGHTS, CDR2 YDEGEE. With V trimmed by 5 bases and J by 7 bases, 6 bases remained unmatched. The CDR3 reads CASSRGTSGKNEQFF. The CDR3 coding sequence is TGTGCCAGCAGTCGAGGGACTAGCGGGAAAAATGAGCAGTTCTTC.

The chain combines TRBV28 with TRBJ2-7; perhaps TRBD1 as D (6 bases). Germline lookup yields CDR1 MDHEN and CDR2 SYDVKM. This CDR3 spans 13 amino acids. V was shortened by 7 bases and J by 4 bases, with 14 bases between the two germline ends. The CDR3 nucleotides are TGTGCCAGCAACCTCGGGGACAAGTACGAGCAGTACTTC. The encoded protein is CASNLGDKYEQYF. The entire variable domain, with the rest obtained from reference TRBV28 and TRBJ2-7, is as follows: DVKVTQSSRYLVKRTGEKVFLECVQDMDHENMFWYRQDPGLGLRLIYFSYDVKMKEKGDIPEGYSVSREKKERFSLILESASTNQTSMYLCASNLGDKYEQYFGPGTRLTVT.

The chain employs TRBV5-1 and TRBJ1-5; 8 bases agree with TRBD1. The CDR3 sequence is 15 residues long. The germline V gene has CDR1 SGHRS and CDR2 YFSETQ. Unmatched junction bases numbered 3, after V lost 3 bases and J lost 1 base. The CDR3 loop reads CASSSGQGSNQPQHF. CDR3 DNA: TGCGCCAGCAGCTCCGGACAGGGCAGCAATCAGCCCCAGCATTTT.

The chain recombines TRBV7-9 with TRBJ1-2; TRBD1 matches at 9 bases. After removal of 1 base from V and 6 bases from J, the junction contained 3 bases not matched to a gene. The germline CDR1 and CDR2 sequences are SEHNR and FQNEAQ (reference sequence). The CDR3 covers 14 residues. The CDR3 DNA reads TGTGCCAGCAGCTTAGGGACAGGGGTTGATGGCTACACCTTC. It specifies CASSLGTGVDGYTF.

The chain combines TRBV10-3 with TRBJ2-3; a weak D match, TRBD2 (6 bases). The CDR3 covers 13 residues. The germline V gene encodes CDR1 ENHRY and CDR2 SYGVKD. Trimming removed 2 bases from V and 6 bases from J, with 9 bases in between. The CDR3 coding sequence is TGTGCCATCAGTGAGCGGGAGACTGATACGCAGTATTTT. Amino acids: CAISERETDTQYF.

The gene calls are TRBV11-2 and TRBJ2-2; D is ambiguous. Per the germline V gene, CDR1 is SGHAT and CDR2 is FQNNGV. This CDR3 has 15 residues. V lost 5 bases to trimming and J lost 1 base, with 11 bases between them. The DNA for the CDR3 is TGTGCCAGCAGCCCCAGTGGGCAGAACACCGGGGAGCTGTTTTTT. It codes for CASSPSGQNTGELFF.

This chain's CDR3 is CAISGTGNGNTIYF. The CDR3 DNA sequence: TGTGCCATCAGTGGGACAGGCAATGGAAACACCATATATTTT. The chain links TRBV10-3 to TRBJ1-3; 7 nucleotides align to TRBD1. Germline V gene lookup returns CDR1 ENHRY and CDR2 SYGVKD. After removal of 4 bases from V and 3 bases from J, the junction contained 3 bases not matched to a gene. This CDR3 region has 14 residues.

The chain has TRBV11-2 and TRBJ2-7; 13 bases are shared with TRBD2. From germline, CDR1 is SGHAT and CDR2 FQNNGV. J lost 3 bases, V lost 5 bases, and 4 bases had no gene match. The CDR3 has 15 residues. The CDR3 region is CASSPGTSGNYEQYF. The CDR3, as DNA: TGTGCCAGCAGCCCAGGGACTAGCGGGAACTACGAGCAGTACTTC.

The chain has TRBV9 and TRBJ1-1, with D possibly TRBD1 on 6 matching bases. V shed 2 bases and J shed 5 bases, with 13 bases lying between them. This CDR3 has 14 residues. The germline V gene encodes CDR1 SGDLS and CDR2 YYNGEE. The chain's CDR3 is CASSVTGSGTEAFF. The DNA for the CDR3 is TGTGCCAGCAGCGTCACAGGGAGTGGGACTGAAGCTTTCTTT.

This clone was observed a single time. This rearrangement joins TRBV6-5 to TRBJ2-1; TRBD2 is a possible D gene (7 bases). CDR1 is MNHEY, CDR2 SVGAGI, per germline. Trimming left V 7 bases short and J 10 bases short, with 17 bases between. The CDR3 totals 13 residues. CDR3 loop: CASTLGGGGEQFF. CDR3 sequence (DNA): TGTGCCAGCACCTTAGGGGGGGGAGGCGAGCAGTTCTTC.

Only a few counts were recorded for this clone. This chain links TRBV21-1 with TRBJ1-5; TRBD1, the table's D call, lacks a check against the DNA. TRBV21-1 is classified as a pseudogene. The length of the CDR3 is 19 residues. The CDR3, as DNA: TGTGCCAGCAGGTTCATAGAGGACAGGGGAAGCCATAGCAATCAGCCCCAGCATTTT. It encodes CASRFIEDRGSHSNQPQHF.